The 11 T cell receptor beta chains below all came from one sample that was sequenced in a study of Ad26.COV2.S vaccination and SARS-CoV-2 variants. The repertoire was sequenced with immunoSEQ multiplex PCR; TCRdb's copy has only in-frame clones and lacks some. Here the sample spans approximately 340,000 clones, about 90% being singletons. The material was peripheral blood, obtained after recovery from COVID-19. These TCRs come from a human donor who had recovered from COVID-19.

The chain has TRBV6-5 and TRBJ2-2; D call uncertain. CDR3 length: 12 amino acids. Germline V gene data show CDR1 as MNHEY and CDR2 as SVGAGI. Trimming pared 8 bases from V and 1 base from J, leaving 5 bases between. CDR3 residues: CASSQNTGELFF. CDR3 DNA: TGTGCCAGCTCGCAGAACACCGGGGAGCTGTTTTTT.

The chain combines TRBV25-1 with TRBJ1-2; maybe TRBD1 (5 bases). Trimming took 2 bases from V and 2 from J, leaving 21 bases between them. The CDR3 consists of 18 residues. In germline, CDR1 is MGHDK, CDR2 SYGVNS. CDR3 DNA: TGTGCCAGCAGTGAACACGGCAGGGAGATCTCCTACAACTATGGCTACACCTTC. Its translation: CASSEHGREISYNYGYTF.

The CDR3 reads CASSSSNYGYTF. The CDR3 DNA sequence: TGTGCCAGCAGCTCGAGTAACTATGGCTACACCTTC. The chain combines TRBV25-1 with TRBJ1-2; D is ambiguous. The CDR3 is made up of 12 amino acids. Trimming took 6 bases from V and 1 from J, leaving 6 bases between them. Per germline, CDR1 MGHDK and CDR2 SYGVNS.

The chain employs TRBV9 and TRBJ1-1; 8 bases agree with TRBD1. V was pared by 4 bases and J by 1 base, with 6 bases of the junction left unmatched. The CDR3 sequence is 15 residues long. CDR1 is SGDLS and CDR2 is YYNGEE in the germline V gene. The CDR3 DNA follows: TGTGCCAGCAGCCCCACCGGGACAGGGAACACTGAAGCTTTCTTT. It codes for CASSPTGTGNTEAFF. Variable domain in full (rest from reference TRBV9 and TRBJ1-1): DSGVTQTPKHLITATGQRVTLRCSPRSGDLSVYWYQQSLDQGLQFLIQYYNGEERAKGNILERFSAQQFPDLHSELNLSSLELGDSALYFCASSPTGTGNTEAFFGQGTRLTVV.

The V gene is TRBV14, the J gene TRBJ2-7, with a weak D call TRBD1 (5 bases). Trimming left V 5 bases short and J 6 bases short, with 14 bases between. In germline, CDR1 is SGHDN, CDR2 FVKESK. This CDR3 comprises 13 residues. The CDR3 nucleotides are TGTGCCAGCAGCGCGAGACAGCTTTCCGAGCAGTACTTC. Its protein is CASSARQLSEQYF.

The chain carries TRBV13 and TRBJ2-7; 7 positions match TRBD2. Germline V CDR1 and CDR2: PRHDT, FYEKMQ (reference sequence). CDR3 length: 16 amino acids. V was pared by 1 base and J by 2 bases, with 8 bases of the junction left unmatched. CDR3: CASSLEYGGEPYEQYF. The CDR3 DNA sequence: TGTGCCAGCAGCTTAGAGTATGGGGGGGAACCCTACGAGCAGTACTTC.

This rearrangement joins TRBV19 to TRBJ1-5; D remains unclear. Germline CDR1 reads LNHDA; CDR2 reads SQIVND (reference sequence). This CDR3 contains 14 residues. Trimming took 3 bases from V and 5 from J, leaving 11 bases between them. As DNA, the CDR3 is TGTGCCAGTAGTATTGGTTGGGAGGATCAGCCCCAGCATTTT. Translation gives CASSIGWEDQPQHF.

The gene calls are TRBV28 and TRBJ2-5; TRBD2 matches 9 bases. CDR3 length: 18 amino acids. Per the germline V gene, CDR1 is MDHEN and CDR2 is SYDVKM. Trimming at V came to 4 bases and at J to 5 bases, leaving 17 bases not matched to a gene. The CDR3 coding sequence is TGTGCCAGCAGTTCGATTACGGGGACTAGCCCCATCCCGGAGACCCAGTACTTC. Its translation is CASSSITGTSPIPETQYF. Complete variable domain (other parts from reference TRBV28 and TRBJ2-5): DVKVTQSSRYLVKRTGEKVFLECVQDMDHENMFWYRQDPGLGLRLIYFSYDVKMKEKGDIPEGYSVSREKKERFSLILESASTNQTSMYLCASSSITGTSPIPETQYFGPGTRLLVL.

This clone was seen just once. This chain links TRBV6-5 with TRBJ1-1, with D possibly matching TRBD1 (6 bases). V was trimmed by 6 bases and J by 4 bases, leaving 12 bases between them. CDR3 length equals 13 residues. Germline lookup yields CDR1 MNHEY and CDR2 SVGAGI. The DNA for the CDR3 is TGTGCCAGCAGCCAAGGGGGGAGCACTGAAGCTTTCTTT. Translated: CASSQGGSTEAFF.

The V call is TRBV29-1, the J call TRBJ1-1; tentatively, D is TRBD1 (5 bases). Germline V gives CDR1 SQVTM, CDR2 ANQGSEA. This CDR3 comprises 13 residues. V dropped 8 bases and J dropped 4 bases, with 17 bases sitting between them. DNA of the CDR3: TGCAGCCCCCGACTCGGGGGATCCACTGAAGCTTTCTTT. Its protein is CSPRLGGSTEAFF.

The J gene is TRBJ1-6, the V gene TRBV6-5, with D possibly TRBD1 on 5 matching bases. The CDR3 sequence is 15 residues long. Per germline, CDR1 MNHEY and CDR2 SVGAGI. Trimming took off 7 bases at V and 6 bases at J, with 16 bases between the two ends. The CDR3 DNA reads as TGTGCCAGCACTCAGTATGGTGGGGGTAATTCACCCCTCCACTTT. Encoded protein: CASTQYGGGNSPLHF.